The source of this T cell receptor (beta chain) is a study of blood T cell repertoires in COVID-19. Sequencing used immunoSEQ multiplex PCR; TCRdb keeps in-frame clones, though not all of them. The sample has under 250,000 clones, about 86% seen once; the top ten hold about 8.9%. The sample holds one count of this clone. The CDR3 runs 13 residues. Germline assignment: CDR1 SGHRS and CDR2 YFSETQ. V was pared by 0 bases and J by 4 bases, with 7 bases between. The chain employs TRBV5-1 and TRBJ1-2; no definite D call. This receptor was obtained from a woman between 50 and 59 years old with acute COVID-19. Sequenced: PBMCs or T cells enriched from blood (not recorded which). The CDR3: CASSLGASYGYTF. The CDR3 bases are TGCGCCAGCAGCTTGGGGGCGTCCTATGGCTACACCTTC.